This T cell receptor (beta chain) was identified during a study of shared clonotypes between healthy human individuals. Findings and limits, study-wide: Only a few donors were included, so the genetic and exposure-history diversity represented was limited.

Execution of the assay was at deep level. Clones were read by immunoSEQ multiplex PCR, and TCRdb kept only the in-frame ones, dropping some. Of fewer than 800,000 clones listed, 92% are singletons. Germline V lookup: CDR1 SGHTS, CDR2 YDEGEE. This CDR3 is 19 amino acids long. V lost 4 bases and J 1 base, leaving 26 bases between the germline ends. CD45RO-negative, CCR7-positively selected cells formed the naive CD8 fraction, excluding terminally differentiated effector memory CD45RA+ cells. Remarks on this clone: Its antigen is still unknown.

Sequencing used naive CD8+ T cells sorted from blood. V gene TRBV5-8 combines with J gene TRBJ1-1, with a tentative D call TRBD1 (5 bases). This clonotype was obtained from a man aged 25-45 years in good health. CDR3 sequence reads: CASSLRQWDQTRSNTEAFF. The CDR3 DNA follows: TGTGCCAGCAGCCTACGACAGTGGGACCAGACACGATCGAACACTGAAGCTTTCTTT.